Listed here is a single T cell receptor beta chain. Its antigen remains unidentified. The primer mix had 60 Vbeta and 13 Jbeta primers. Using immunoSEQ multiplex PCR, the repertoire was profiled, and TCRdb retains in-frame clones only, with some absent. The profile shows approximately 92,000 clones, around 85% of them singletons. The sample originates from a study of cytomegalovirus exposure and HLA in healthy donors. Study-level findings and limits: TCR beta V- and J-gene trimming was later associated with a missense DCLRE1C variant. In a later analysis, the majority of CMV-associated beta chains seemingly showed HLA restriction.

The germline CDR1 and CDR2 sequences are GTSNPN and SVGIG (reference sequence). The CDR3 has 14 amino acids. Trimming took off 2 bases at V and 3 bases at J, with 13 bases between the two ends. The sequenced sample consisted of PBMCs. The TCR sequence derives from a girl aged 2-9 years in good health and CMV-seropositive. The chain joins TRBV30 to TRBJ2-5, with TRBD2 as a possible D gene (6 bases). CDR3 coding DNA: TGTGCCTGGAGTTGGGTAGGCGGGAAAGAGACCCAGTACTTC. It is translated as CAWSWVGGKETQYF.